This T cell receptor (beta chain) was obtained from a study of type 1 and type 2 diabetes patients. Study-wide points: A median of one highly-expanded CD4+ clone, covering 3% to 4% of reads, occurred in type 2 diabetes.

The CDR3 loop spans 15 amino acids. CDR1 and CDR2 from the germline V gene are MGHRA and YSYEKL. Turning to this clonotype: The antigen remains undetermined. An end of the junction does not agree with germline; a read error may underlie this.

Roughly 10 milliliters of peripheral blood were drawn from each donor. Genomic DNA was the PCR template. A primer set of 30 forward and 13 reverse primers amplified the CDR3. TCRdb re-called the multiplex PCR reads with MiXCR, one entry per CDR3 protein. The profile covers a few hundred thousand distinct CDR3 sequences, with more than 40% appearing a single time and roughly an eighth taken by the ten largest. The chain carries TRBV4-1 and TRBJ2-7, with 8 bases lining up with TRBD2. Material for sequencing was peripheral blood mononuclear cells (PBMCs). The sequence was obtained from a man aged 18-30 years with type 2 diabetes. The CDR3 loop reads CASSRPGGGSYEQYF. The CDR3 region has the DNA TGTGCCAGCAGCCGCCCGGGGGGGGGGTCCTACGAGCAGTACTTC.